This T cell receptor (beta chain) was retrieved from a study of T cells after yellow fever vaccination. Production of TCR cDNA was by 5'RACE template switching, which also added a universal primer site and UMIs. TCRdb passed the 5' RACE reads through MiXCR, listing each CDR3 protein once. The sample gives around 350,000 distinct CDR3 sequences, approximately 10% of which show up once; less than 20% is in the top ten. This CDR3 contains 14 residues. From germline, CDR1 is SGDLS and CDR2 YYNGEE. J gave up 4 bases and V 5 bases, and 8 bases lay outside the gene matches. Study-level findings and limits: CD4 and CD8 compartments shared a small share of clonotypes. Subsequent booster samples again held most clones from primary vaccination (96% CD4, nearly 90% CD8). Abundant clonotypes (contaminants from the bulk population) could be present in FACS-sorted repertoires.

Note on this clonotype: Its antigen is as yet unknown.

The source is a man aged 18 to 30 who received the YFV17D yellow fever vaccine. The chain combines TRBV9 with TRBJ1-1, with 7 nucleotides matching TRBD1. The sequencing used PBMCs, collected on the day of the first yellow fever vaccination. The CDR3 protein is CASRVQGTSTEAFF. The CDR3 DNA reads as TGTGCCAGCAGGGTACAGGGGACGAGCACTGAAGCTTTCTTT.